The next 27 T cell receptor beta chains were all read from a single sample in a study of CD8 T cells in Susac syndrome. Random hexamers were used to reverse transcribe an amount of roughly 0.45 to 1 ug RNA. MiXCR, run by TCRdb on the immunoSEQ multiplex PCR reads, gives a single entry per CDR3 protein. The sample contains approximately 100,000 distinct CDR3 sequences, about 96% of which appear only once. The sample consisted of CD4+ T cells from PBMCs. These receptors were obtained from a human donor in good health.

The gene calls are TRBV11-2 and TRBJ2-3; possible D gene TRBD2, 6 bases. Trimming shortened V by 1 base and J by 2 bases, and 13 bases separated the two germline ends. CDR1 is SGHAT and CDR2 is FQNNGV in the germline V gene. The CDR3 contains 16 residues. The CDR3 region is CASSLGGLATTDTQYF. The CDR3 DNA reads TGTGCCAGCAGCTTAGGAGGGCTAGCGACCACAGATACGCAGTATTTT.

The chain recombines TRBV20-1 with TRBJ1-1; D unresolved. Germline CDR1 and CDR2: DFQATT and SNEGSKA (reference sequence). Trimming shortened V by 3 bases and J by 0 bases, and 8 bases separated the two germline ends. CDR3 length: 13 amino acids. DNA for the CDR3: TGCAGTGCTAGTCAGAGTATGAACACTGAAGCTTTCTTT. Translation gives CSASQSMNTEAFF.

The chain's CDR3 is CASSFDPGTGSFSGNTIYF. Here the CDR3 DNA reads TGTGCCAGCAGCTTCGATCCTGGGACAGGTTCATTCTCTGGAAACACCATATATTTT. The chain combines TRBV9 with TRBJ1-3, with 8 bases identical to TRBD1. With 4 bases clipped from V and 0 bases from J, the junction kept 15 bases outside the gene matches. The CDR3 extends over 19 amino acids. Per the germline V gene, CDR1 is SGDLS and CDR2 is YYNGEE.

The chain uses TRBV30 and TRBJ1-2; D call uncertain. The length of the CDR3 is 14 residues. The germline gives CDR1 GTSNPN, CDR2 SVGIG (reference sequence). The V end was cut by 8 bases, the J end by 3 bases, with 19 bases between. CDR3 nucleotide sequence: TGTGCCGGTCTTGGATCCGGGGAACACTATGGCTACACCTTC. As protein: CAGLGSGEHYGYTF.

The CDR3: CASSPQGTIQETQYF. For the CDR3, the DNA is TGTGCCAGCAGTCCTCAAGGGACTATCCAAGAGACCCAGTACTTC. This rearrangement joins TRBV12-3 or TRBV12-4 to TRBJ2-5, with TRBD2 matching 7 bases. V shed 5 bases and J 1 base; nucleotides not matched to a gene: 7. The CDR3 runs 15 residues.

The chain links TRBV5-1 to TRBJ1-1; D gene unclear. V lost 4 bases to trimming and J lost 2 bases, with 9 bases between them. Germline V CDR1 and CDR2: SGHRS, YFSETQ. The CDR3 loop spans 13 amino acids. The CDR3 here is CASSHGDNTEAFF. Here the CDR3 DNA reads TGCGCCAGCAGCCACGGCGATAACACTGAAGCTTTCTTT.

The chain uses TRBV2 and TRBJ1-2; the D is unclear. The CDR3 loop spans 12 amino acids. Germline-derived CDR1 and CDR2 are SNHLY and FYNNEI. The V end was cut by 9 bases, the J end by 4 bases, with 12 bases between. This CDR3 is CASRALAYGYTF. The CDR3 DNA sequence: TGTGCCAGTAGGGCCTTGGCCTATGGCTACACCTTC.

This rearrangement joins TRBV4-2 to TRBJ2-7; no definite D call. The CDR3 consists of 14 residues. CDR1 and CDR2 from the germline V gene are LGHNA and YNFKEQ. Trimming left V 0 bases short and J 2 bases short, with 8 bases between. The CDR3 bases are TGTGCCAGCAGCCAAGAAGTAGTTACCTACGAGCAGTACTTC. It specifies CASSQEVVTYEQYF.

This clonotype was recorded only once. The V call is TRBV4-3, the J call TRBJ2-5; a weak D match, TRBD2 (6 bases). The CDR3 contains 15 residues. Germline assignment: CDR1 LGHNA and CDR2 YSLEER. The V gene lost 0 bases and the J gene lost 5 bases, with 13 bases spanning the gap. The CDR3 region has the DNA TGCGCCAGCAGCCAAGATCAGGGAGGACGGGAGACCCAGTACTTC. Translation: CASSQDQGGRETQYF.

CDR3 residues: CASSLARTGDTEAFF. The CDR3 region has the DNA TGCGCCAGCAGCTTGGCCCGGACAGGGGACACTGAAGCTTTCTTT. The chain uses TRBV5-1 and TRBJ1-1; 9 bases are a match to TRBD1. The V segment lost 0 bases and the J segment 3 bases; nucleotides outside the gene matches: 3. Germline assignment: CDR1 SGHRS and CDR2 YFSETQ. This CDR3 comprises 15 residues. Drawing the rest from reference TRBV5-1 and TRBJ1-1, the complete variable domain is KAGVTQTPRYLIKTRGQQVTLSCSPISGHRSVSWYQQTPGQGLQFLFEYFSETQRNKGNFPGRFSGRQFSNSRSEMNVSTLELGDSALYLCASSLARTGDTEAFFGQGTRLTVV.

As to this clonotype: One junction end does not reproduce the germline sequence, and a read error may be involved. CDR3 protein: CASSSLAGVRRRLF. The DNA of the CDR3 is TGTGCCAGCAGCTCCCTAGCGGGAGTCCGGAGACGGCTCTTC. The chain has TRBV11-2 and TRBJ2-1, with 10 positions matching TRBD2. From germline, CDR1 is SGHAT and CDR2 FQNNGV. The CDR3 contains 14 residues.

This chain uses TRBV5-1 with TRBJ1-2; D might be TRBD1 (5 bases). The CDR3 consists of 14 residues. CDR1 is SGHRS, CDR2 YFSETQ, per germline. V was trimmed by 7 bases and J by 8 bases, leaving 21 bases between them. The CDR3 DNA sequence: TGCGCCAGCGGACGGGACGGTTCTATGAGGGGCTACACCTTC. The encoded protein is CASGRDGSMRGYTF.

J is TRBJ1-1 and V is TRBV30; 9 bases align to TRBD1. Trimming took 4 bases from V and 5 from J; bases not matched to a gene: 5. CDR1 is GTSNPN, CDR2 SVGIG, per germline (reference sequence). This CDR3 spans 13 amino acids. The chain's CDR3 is CAWTGQGQTEAFF. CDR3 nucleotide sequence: TGTGCCTGGACGGGACAGGGTCAAACTGAAGCTTTCTTT.

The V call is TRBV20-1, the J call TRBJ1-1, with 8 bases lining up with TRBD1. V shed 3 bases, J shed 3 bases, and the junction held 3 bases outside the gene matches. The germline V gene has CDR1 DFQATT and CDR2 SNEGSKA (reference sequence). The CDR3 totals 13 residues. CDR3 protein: CSARYRGDTEAFF. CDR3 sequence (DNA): TGCAGTGCTAGGTACAGGGGGGACACTGAAGCTTTCTTT.

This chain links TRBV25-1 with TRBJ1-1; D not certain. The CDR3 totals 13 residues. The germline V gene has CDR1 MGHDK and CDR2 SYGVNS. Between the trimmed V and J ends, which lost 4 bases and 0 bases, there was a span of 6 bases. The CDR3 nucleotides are TGTGCCAGCAGTGGCATGGTGAACACTGAAGCTTTCTTT. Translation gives CASSGMVNTEAFF. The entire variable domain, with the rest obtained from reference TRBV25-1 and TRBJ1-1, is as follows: EADIYQTPRYLVIGTGKKITLECSQTMGHDKMYWYQQDPGMELHLIHYSYGVNSTEKGDLSSESTVSRIRTEHFPLTLESARPSHTSQYLCASSGMVNTEAFFGQGTRLTVV.

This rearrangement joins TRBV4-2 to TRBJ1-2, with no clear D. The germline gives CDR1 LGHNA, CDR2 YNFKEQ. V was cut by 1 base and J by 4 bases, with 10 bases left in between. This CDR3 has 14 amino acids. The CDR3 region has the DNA TGTGCCAGCAGCCAAGCGGTAGGGAGCTATGGCTACACCTTC. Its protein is CASSQAVGSYGYTF.

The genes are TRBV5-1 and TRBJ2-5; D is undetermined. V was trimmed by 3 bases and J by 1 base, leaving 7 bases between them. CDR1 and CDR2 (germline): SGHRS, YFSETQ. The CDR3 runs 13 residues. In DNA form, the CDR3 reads TGCGCCAGCAGCTCCCTTCGCCAAGAGACCCAGTACTTC. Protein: CASSSLRQETQYF. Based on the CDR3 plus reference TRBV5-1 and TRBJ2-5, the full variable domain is KAGVTQTPRYLIKTRGQQVTLSCSPISGHRSVSWYQQTPGQGLQFLFEYFSETQRNKGNFPGRFSGRQFSNSRSEMNVSTLELGDSALYLCASSSLRQETQYFGPGTRLLVL.

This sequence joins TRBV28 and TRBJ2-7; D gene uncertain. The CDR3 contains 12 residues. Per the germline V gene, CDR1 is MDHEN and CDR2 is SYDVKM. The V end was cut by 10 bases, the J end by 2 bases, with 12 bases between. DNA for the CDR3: TGTGCCACCCTCACAGTTACCTACGAGCAGTACTTC. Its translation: CATLTVTYEQYF.

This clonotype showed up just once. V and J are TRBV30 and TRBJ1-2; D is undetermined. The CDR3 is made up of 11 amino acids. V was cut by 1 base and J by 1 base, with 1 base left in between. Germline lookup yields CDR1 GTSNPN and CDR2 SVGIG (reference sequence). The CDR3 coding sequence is TGTGCCTGGAGTGATAACTATGGCTACACCTTC. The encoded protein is CAWSDNYGYTF.

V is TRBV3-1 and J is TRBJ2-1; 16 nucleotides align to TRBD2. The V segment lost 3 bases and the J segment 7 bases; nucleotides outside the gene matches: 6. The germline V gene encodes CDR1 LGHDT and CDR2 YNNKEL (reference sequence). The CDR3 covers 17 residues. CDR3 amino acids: CASSQGTSGRGGNEQFF. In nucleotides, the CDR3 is TGTGCCAGCAGCCAGGGGACTAGCGGGAGGGGGGGGAATGAGCAGTTCTTC.

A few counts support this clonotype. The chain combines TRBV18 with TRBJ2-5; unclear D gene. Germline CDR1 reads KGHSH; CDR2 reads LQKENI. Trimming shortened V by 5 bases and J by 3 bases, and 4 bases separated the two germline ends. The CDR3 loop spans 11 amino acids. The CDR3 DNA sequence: TGTGCCAGCTCATCGGAAGAGACCCAGTACTTC. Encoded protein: CASSSEETQYF.

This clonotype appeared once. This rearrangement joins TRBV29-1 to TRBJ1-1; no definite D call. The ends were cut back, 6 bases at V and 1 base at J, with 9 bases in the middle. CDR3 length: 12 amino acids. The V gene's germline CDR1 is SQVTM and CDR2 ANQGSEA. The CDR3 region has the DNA TGCAGCGTAGGAACGGCGAACACTGAAGCTTTCTTT. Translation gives CSVGTANTEAFF.

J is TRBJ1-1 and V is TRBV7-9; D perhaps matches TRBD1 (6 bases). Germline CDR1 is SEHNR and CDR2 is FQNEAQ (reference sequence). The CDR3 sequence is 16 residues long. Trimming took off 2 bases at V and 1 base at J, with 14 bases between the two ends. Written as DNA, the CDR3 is TGTGCCAGCAGCTTAAGGATGGGGGGCCCGAACACTGAAGCTTTCTTT. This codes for CASSLRMGGPNTEAFF.

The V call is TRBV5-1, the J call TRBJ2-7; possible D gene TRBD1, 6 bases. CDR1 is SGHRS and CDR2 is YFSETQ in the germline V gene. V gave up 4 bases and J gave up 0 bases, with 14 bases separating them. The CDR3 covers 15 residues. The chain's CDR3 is CASSHITGTSYEQYF. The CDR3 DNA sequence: TGCGCCAGCAGCCATATTACAGGGACCTCCTACGAGCAGTACTTC.

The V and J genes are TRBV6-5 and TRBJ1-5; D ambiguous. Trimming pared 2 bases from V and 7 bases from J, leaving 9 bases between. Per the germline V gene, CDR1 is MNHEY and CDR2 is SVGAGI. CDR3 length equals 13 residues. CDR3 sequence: CASSYREGQPQHF. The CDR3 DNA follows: TGTGCCAGCAGTTACAGGGAAGGGCAGCCCCAGCATTTT.

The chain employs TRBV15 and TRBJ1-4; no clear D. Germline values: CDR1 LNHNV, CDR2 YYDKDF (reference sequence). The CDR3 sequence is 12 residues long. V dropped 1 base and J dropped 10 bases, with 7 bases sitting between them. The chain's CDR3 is CATSRAAGKLFF. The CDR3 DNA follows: TGTGCCACCAGCAGAGCGGCGGGAAAACTGTTTTTT. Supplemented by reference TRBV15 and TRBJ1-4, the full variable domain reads DAMVIQNPRYQVTQFGKPVTLSCSQTLNHNVMYWYQQKSSQAPKLLFHYYDKDFNNEADTPDNFQSRRPNTSFCFLDIRSPGLGDTAMYLCATSRAAGKLFFGSGTQLSVL.

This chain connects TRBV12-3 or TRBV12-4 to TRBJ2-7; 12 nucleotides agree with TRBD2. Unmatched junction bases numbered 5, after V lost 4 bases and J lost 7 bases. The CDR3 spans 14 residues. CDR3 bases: TGTGCCAGCAGTTGGACTAGCGGGATGAGTGAGCAGTACTTC. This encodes CASSWTSGMSEQYF.